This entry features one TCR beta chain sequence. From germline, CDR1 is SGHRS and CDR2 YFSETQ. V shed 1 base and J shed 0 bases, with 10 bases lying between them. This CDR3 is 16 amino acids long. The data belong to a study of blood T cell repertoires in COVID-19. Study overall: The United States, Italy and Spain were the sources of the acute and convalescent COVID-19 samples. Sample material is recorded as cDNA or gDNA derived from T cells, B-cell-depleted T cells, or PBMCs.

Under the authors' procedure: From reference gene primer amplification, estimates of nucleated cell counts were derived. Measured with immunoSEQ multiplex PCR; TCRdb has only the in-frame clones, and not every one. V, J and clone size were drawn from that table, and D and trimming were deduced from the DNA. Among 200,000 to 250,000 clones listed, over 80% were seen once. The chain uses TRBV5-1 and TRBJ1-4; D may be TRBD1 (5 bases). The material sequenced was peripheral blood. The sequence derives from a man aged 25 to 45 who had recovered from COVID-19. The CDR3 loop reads CASSLQGGATNEKLFF. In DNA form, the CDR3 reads TGCGCCAGCAGCTTGCAGGGAGGTGCAACTAATGAAAAACTGTTTTTT.